Listed below are T cell receptor beta chains from one sample, sequenced in a study of blood T cell repertoires in COVID-19. Data came from immunoSEQ multiplex PCR; TCRdb stores just in-frame clones and leaves some out. The profile shows 90,000 to 150,000 clones, 85% to 90% of them singletons. The sequencing input was peripheral blood. The source is a woman in her 50s with acute or convalescent COVID-19. Both conserved end residues are part of each CDR3. The order of the fields is V gene, D gene, clone size, J gene, CDR3 DNA, CDR3 protein. The D gene is left open where the match is weak. Some rows mark clone size as missing; the rest say once, few, many or name a class of expanded clone.

v_gene: TRBV7-3
d_gene: .
abundance: .
j_gene: TRBJ2-3
CDR3nt: TGTGCCAGCAGCTCACAGGGCGCAGATACGCAGTATTTT
CDR3aa: CASSSQGADTQYF

v_gene: TRBV5-4
d_gene: .
abundance: .
j_gene: TRBJ2-1
CDR3nt: TGTGCCAGCAGCTTGGAACAGGGCTCCTACAATGAGCAGTTCTTC
CDR3aa: CASSLEQGSYNEQFF

v_gene: TRBV5-1
d_gene: .
abundance: .
j_gene: TRBJ1-1
CDR3nt: TGCGCCAGCAATGAGGGTGGGAGAATAACTGAAGCTTTCTTT
CDR3aa: CASNEGGRITEAFF

v_gene: TRBV29-1
d_gene: TRBD2
abundance: .
j_gene: TRBJ2-1
CDR3nt: TGCAGCGCACCGTGGACTAAGCGGGGCCACAATGAGCAGTTCTTC
CDR3aa: CSAPWTKRGHNEQFF

v_gene: TRBV10-1
d_gene: TRBD2
abundance: .
j_gene: TRBJ2-1
CDR3nt: TGCGCCAGCAGCGACGGTGGACTAGGAAAAAATGAGCAGTTCTTC
CDR3aa: CASSDGGLGKNEQFF

v_gene: TRBV5-1
d_gene: .
abundance: .
j_gene: TRBJ1-4
CDR3nt: TGCGCCAGCAGCTTGATGGGGGGGAATGAAAAACTGTTTTTT
CDR3aa: CASSLMGGNEKLFF

v_gene: TRBV9
d_gene: .
abundance: .
j_gene: TRBJ1-2
CDR3nt: TGTGCCAGCAGCTCCCCAGGCCCGTACTCTGAAAACTATGGCTACACCTTC
CDR3aa: CASSSPGPYSENYGYTF

v_gene: TRBV2
d_gene: TRBD1
abundance: .
j_gene: TRBJ1-2
CDR3nt: TGTGCCAGCAGTGAAGTGGAACAGGGGGACGGCTACACCTTC
CDR3aa: CASSEVEQGDGYTF

v_gene: TRBV5-5
d_gene: .
abundance: .
j_gene: TRBJ1-2
CDR3nt: TGTGCCAGCAGCTCCCTTGGCCCTCGGGACTACACCTTC
CDR3aa: CASSSLGPRDYTF

v_gene: TRBV19
d_gene: TRBD1
abundance: .
j_gene: TRBJ1-6
CDR3nt: TGTGCCAGTAGTTTCCGGGACAGTTATAATTCACCCCTCCACTTT
CDR3aa: CASSFRDSYNSPLHF

v_gene: TRBV10-3
d_gene: TRBD2
abundance: .
j_gene: TRBJ2-7
CDR3nt: TGTGCCATCAGTGAGGGGGGGGGTTCCTACGAGCAGTACTTC
CDR3aa: CAISEGGGSYEQYF

v_gene: TRBV6-5
d_gene: .
abundance: .
j_gene: TRBJ1-1
CDR3nt: TGTGCCAGCAGGGACACACCTTACACTGAAGCTTTCTTT
CDR3aa: CASRDTPYTEAFF

v_gene: TRBV7-2
d_gene: .
abundance: .
j_gene: TRBJ2-7
CDR3nt: TGTGCCAGCAGCCTCCGGACCCCGGGATACTACGAGCAGTACTTC
CDR3aa: CASSLRTPGYYEQYF

v_gene: TRBV29-1
d_gene: TRBD2
abundance: .
j_gene: TRBJ2-5
CDR3nt: TGCAGCAAAACCGGGGGGGCAGAGACCCAGTACTTC
CDR3aa: CSKTGGAETQYF

v_gene: TRBV5-8
d_gene: .
abundance: few
j_gene: TRBJ1-1
CDR3nt: TGTGCCAGCAGCTCCCCAGGGGCACTATGGAGGACTGAAGCTTTCTTT
CDR3aa: CASSSPGALWRTEAFF

v_gene: TRBV5-1
d_gene: .
abundance: .
j_gene: TRBJ1-1
CDR3nt: TGCGCCAGCAGCTTGGACAGCAGAATGAACACTGAAGCTTTCTTT
CDR3aa: CASSLDSRMNTEAFF

v_gene: TRBV6-6
d_gene: .
abundance: .
j_gene: TRBJ1-1
CDR3nt: TGTGCCAGCAGCCTTCAGGGTACAGTGGAAGCTTTCTTT
CDR3aa: CASSLQGTVEAFF

v_gene: TRBV7-2
d_gene: TRBD2
abundance: .
j_gene: TRBJ2-1
CDR3nt: TGTGCCAGCAGCTTAGCCTTCCAACGGACTAGCACCTACAATGAGCAGTTCTTC
CDR3aa: CASSLAFQRTSTYNEQFF

v_gene: TRBV28
d_gene: TRBD1
abundance: .
j_gene: TRBJ1-4
CDR3nt: TGTGCCAGCAGTTCCCAGGGGGCGGGGGATGAAAAACTGTTTTTT
CDR3aa: CASSSQGAGDEKLFF

v_gene: TRBV4-1
d_gene: .
abundance: once
j_gene: TRBJ1-1
CDR3nt: TGCGCCAGCAGCCAGACGATTAAGGGGCAACTGGCTTTCTTT
CDR3aa: CASSQTIKGQLAFF

v_gene: TRBV14
d_gene: TRBD1
abundance: .
j_gene: TRBJ1-2
CDR3nt: TGTGCCAGCAGCCAAGATCTCGTCAGGGGGTCCTACACCTTC
CDR3aa: CASSQDLVRGSYTF

v_gene: TRBV28
d_gene: .
abundance: .
j_gene: TRBJ1-4
CDR3nt: TGTGCCAGCAGCCCGTCGGAGGGAACTAATGAAAAACTGTTTTTT
CDR3aa: CASSPSEGTNEKLFF

v_gene: TRBV5-4
d_gene: TRBD1
abundance: .
j_gene: TRBJ2-5
CDR3nt: TGTGCCAGCAGTAGAGACAGGGGGCGCGAGGAGACCCAGTACTTC
CDR3aa: CASSRDRGREETQYF

v_gene: TRBV7-3
d_gene: .
abundance: .
j_gene: TRBJ2-6
CDR3nt: TGTGCCAGCGCGGTACACTACTCTGGGGCCAACGTCCTGACTTTC
CDR3aa: CASAVHYSGANVLTF

v_gene: TRBV6-4
d_gene: TRBD2
abundance: .
j_gene: TRBJ2-1
CDR3nt: TGTGCCAGCAGTGTCGGACTAGCGGGGGGGGAGCAGTTCTTC
CDR3aa: CASSVGLAGGEQFF

v_gene: TRBV14
d_gene: TRBD1
abundance: once
j_gene: TRBJ2-3
CDR3nt: TGTGCCAGCAGCCCACAGGGGGCGGATACGCAGTATTTT
CDR3aa: CASSPQGADTQYF

v_gene: TRBV30
d_gene: .
abundance: once
j_gene: TRBJ1-3
CDR3nt: TGTGCCTGGAGTGTAACAGCAGGAAACACCATATATTTT
CDR3aa: CAWSVTAGNTIYF

v_gene: TRBV18
d_gene: TRBD1
abundance: few
j_gene: TRBJ2-1
CDR3nt: TGTGCCAGCTCACCACCGTGGACAGGGGTTTCTAATGAGCAGTTCTTC
CDR3aa: CASSPPWTGVSNEQFF

v_gene: TRBV7-9
d_gene: TRBD1
abundance: once
j_gene: TRBJ2-5
CDR3nt: TGTGCCAGCAGCTACCGACAGGGGCGGGAGACCCAGTACTTC
CDR3aa: CASSYRQGRETQYF

v_gene: TRBV20-1
d_gene: .
abundance: .
j_gene: TRBJ1-2
CDR3nt: TGCAGTGCTACAGGGCTTGGGGGCTACACCTTC
CDR3aa: CSATGLGGYTF

v_gene: TRBV7-6
d_gene: TRBD1
abundance: .
j_gene: TRBJ2-7
CDR3nt: TGTGCCAGCAGCTTAGGGGTTTCCCGGACAGGGGGATTCTACGAGCAGTACTTC
CDR3aa: CASSLGVSRTGGFYEQYF

v_gene: TRBV18
d_gene: TRBD1
abundance: .
j_gene: TRBJ2-5
CDR3nt: TGTGCCAGCTCACTGGGACAGCAAGAGACCCAGTACTTC
CDR3aa: CASSLGQQETQYF

v_gene: TRBV11-2
d_gene: .
abundance: .
j_gene: TRBJ2-2
CDR3nt: TGTGCCAGCAGGCTAGGGAGACAGGACTGGACCGGGGAGCTGTTTTTT
CDR3aa: CASRLGRQDWTGELFF

v_gene: TRBV30
d_gene: TRBD1
abundance: .
j_gene: TRBJ2-2
CDR3nt: TGTGCATGGATTCCCGGGACAGGCGCCGGGGAGCTGTTTTTT
CDR3aa: CAWIPGTGAGELFF

v_gene: TRBV5-1
d_gene: TRBD1
abundance: .
j_gene: TRBJ1-1
CDR3nt: TGCGCCAGCAGCTTGGTAGGGACAGGGGGCACTGAAGCTTTCTTT
CDR3aa: CASSLVGTGGTEAFF

v_gene: TRBV30
d_gene: TRBD2
abundance: .
j_gene: TRBJ2-3
CDR3nt: TGTGCCTGGAGTCCCGGGACTAGCGGGACAGATACGCAGTATTTT
CDR3aa: CAWSPGTSGTDTQYF

v_gene: TRBV24-1
d_gene: .
abundance: .
j_gene: TRBJ2-3
CDR3nt: TGTGCCACCAGTGTCGGGAGCACAGATACGCAGTATTTT
CDR3aa: CATSVGSTDTQYF

v_gene: TRBV24-1
d_gene: .
abundance: .
j_gene: TRBJ2-3
CDR3nt: TGTGCCACCAGTGATGTAAGATTAGTCTCATGGTATTTT
CDR3aa: CATSDVRLVSWYF

v_gene: TRBV21-1
d_gene: .
abundance: .
j_gene: TRBJ1-5
CDR3nt: TGTGCCATTTTGAACAGGGGGAATCAGCCCCAGCATTTT
CDR3aa: CAILNRGNQPQHF

v_gene: TRBV18
d_gene: TRBD1
abundance: .
j_gene: TRBJ1-6
CDR3nt: TGTGCCAGCTCACCGCCGGGACAGAACTCACCCCTCCACTTT
CDR3aa: CASSPPGQNSPLHF

v_gene: TRBV5-1
d_gene: .
abundance: .
j_gene: TRBJ2-1
CDR3nt: TGCGCCAGCAGCCCCCTTGCAGGGAGGACCTACAATGAGCAGTTCTTC
CDR3aa: CASSPLAGRTYNEQFF

v_gene: TRBV4-1
d_gene: .
abundance: .
j_gene: TRBJ2-3
CDR3nt: TGCGCCAGCAGCCAAGGGGCCAGAAGAAGCACAGATACGCAGTATTTT
CDR3aa: CASSQGARRSTDTQYF

v_gene: TRBV24-1
d_gene: .
abundance: once
j_gene: TRBJ2-1
CDR3nt: TGTGCCACCAGTGTCAGGGGTGAGCAGTTCTTC
CDR3aa: CATSVRGEQFF

v_gene: TRBV5-1
d_gene: .
abundance: .
j_gene: TRBJ2-6
CDR3nt: TGCGCCAGCACCTTTTACTCTGGGGCCAACGTCCTGACTTTC
CDR3aa: CASTFYSGANVLTF

v_gene: TRBV6-2/TRBV6-3
d_gene: TRBD1
abundance: .
j_gene: TRBJ1-3
CDR3nt: TGTGCCAGCAGCCGGACAGGCCTCTCTGGAAACACCATATATTTT
CDR3aa: CASSRTGLSGNTIYF

v_gene: TRBV7-9
d_gene: .
abundance: .
j_gene: TRBJ1-1
CDR3nt: TGTGCCAGCAGCTTAGGAACTAATGAAGCTTTCTTT
CDR3aa: CASSLGTNEAFF

v_gene: TRBV13
d_gene: TRBD1
abundance: .
j_gene: TRBJ2-1
CDR3nt: TGTGCCAGCAGCTCCTACAGGGGGACGGTTAATGAGCAGTTCTTC
CDR3aa: CASSSYRGTVNEQFF

v_gene: TRBV7-9
d_gene: .
abundance: .
j_gene: TRBJ2-3
CDR3nt: TGTGCCAGCAGCTTAGGGGGAGTGAGGGATACGCAGTATTTT
CDR3aa: CASSLGGVRDTQYF

v_gene: TRBV5-1
d_gene: .
abundance: .
j_gene: TRBJ1-4
CDR3nt: TGCGCCAGCAGCTTGGACACAACTAATGAAAAACTGTTTTTT
CDR3aa: CASSLDTTNEKLFF

v_gene: TRBV11-2
d_gene: .
abundance: .
j_gene: TRBJ2-5
CDR3nt: TGTGCCAGCAGCTTTAGCGGACAAGAGACCCAGTACTTC
CDR3aa: CASSFSGQETQYF

v_gene: TRBV11-2
d_gene: .
abundance: .
j_gene: TRBJ1-1
CDR3nt: TGTGCCAGCAGCTTAGGCCTTACAAACACTGAAGCTTTCTTT
CDR3aa: CASSLGLTNTEAFF

v_gene: TRBV19
d_gene: TRBD1
abundance: .
j_gene: TRBJ2-7
CDR3nt: TGTGCCAGTAGTCCCCGTCGGGGACAGGGGATTGGCGAGCAGTACTTC
CDR3aa: CASSPRRGQGIGEQYF

v_gene: TRBV6-5
d_gene: TRBD1
abundance: .
j_gene: TRBJ1-2
CDR3nt: TGTGCCAGCACAGGGACAGGGGAAGATGGCTACACCTTC
CDR3aa: CASTGTGEDGYTF

v_gene: TRBV6-2/TRBV6-3
d_gene: .
abundance: .
j_gene: TRBJ1-5
CDR3nt: TGTGCCAGCAGTTACGCATCGAGGGGGGGAAATCAGCCCCAGCATTTT
CDR3aa: CASSYASRGGNQPQHF